Below, 3 T cell receptor beta chains from the same sample are listed, as sequenced in a study of Graves' ophthalmopathy and Graves' hyperthyroidism. Amplified material comprised TCR beta CDR3 regions derived from RNA transcripts. Second-round multiplex PCR came after first-round RT-PCR with HTBI primers. One entry per CDR3 protein, called by TCRdb with MiXCR from the multiplex PCR reads. The sample lists hundreds of thousands of distinct CDR3 sequences, over 20% occurring once. Sequencing was carried out using peripheral blood. The source of these receptors is a woman in her late teens or twenties with stable Graves' hyperthyroidism.

Concerning this clonotype itself: A read error may be the cause here, since a much bigger clone is one base away. The J gene is TRBJ2-5, the V gene TRBV10-3; 8 bases agree with TRBD2. The CDR3 totals 15 residues. Germline V gene sequence: CDR1 ENHRY, CDR2 SYGVKD. This chain's CDR3 is CVISDGGRTQETQYF. CDR3 nucleotide sequence: TGTGTCATCAGTGATGGCGGGAGGACCCAAGAGACCCAGTACTTC.

There are many counts of this clonotype. The gene calls are TRBV6-1 and TRBJ1-1; D gene uncertain. The germline V and J ends were trimmed by 1 base and 1 base, with 4 bases remaining between them. In germline, CDR1 is MNHNS, CDR2 SASEGT. There are 13 residues in the CDR3. The CDR3 coding sequence is TGTGCCAGCAGTGAAGGGGAGAACACTGAAGCTTTCTTT. Amino acids: CASSEGENTEAFF.

This clonotype was picked up many times. The chain recombines TRBV7-2 with TRBJ2-7; the D call may be TRBD1 or TRBD2 (5 bases each). The V and J ends lost 5 bases and 3 bases respectively, with 17 bases between them. This CDR3 contains 15 residues. Germline-derived CDR1 and CDR2 are SGHTA and FQGNSA. CDR3 region: CASSPMGVKSYEQYF. The CDR3 DNA is TGTGCCAGCAGCCCGATGGGGGTGAAGAGCTACGAGCAGTACTTC.